Here is one T cell receptor beta chain with its context. One end of the junction fails to match germline, which may point to a read error. This CDR3 is built from 16 residues. Per germline, CDR1 SGHTA and CDR2 FQGNSA. The data derive from a study of blood T cells in healthy people across ages. PCR was performed a second time for about 6 to 11 cycles using a sample-barcoded 5' primer and a J-beta primer mix. Every sample gave at least 2.5 million paired-end reads containing CDR3. One entry per CDR3 protein, called by TCRdb with MiXCR from the 5' RACE reads. Seen here are about 1.6 million distinct CDR3 sequences, about 31% observed once, and the top ten hold 11%.

This rearrangement joins TRBV7-2 to TRBJ2-1, with TRBD2 matching 9 bases. The TCR originated in a woman under 40 in good health. Input material: blood. The CDR3 loop is CASTPIAGVKYSEQFF. Written as DNA, the CDR3 is TGTGCCAGCACCCCTATAGCGGGAGTGAAGTACAGTGAGCAGTTCTTC. The full variable domain, in which reference TRBV7-2 and TRBJ2-1 provide the parts outside the CDR3, is GAGVSQSPSNKVTEKGKDVELRCDPISGHTALYWYRQSLGQGLEFLIYFQGNSAPDKSGLPSDRFSAERTGGSVSTLTIQRTQQEDSAVYLCASTPIAGVKYSEQFFGPGTRLTVL.